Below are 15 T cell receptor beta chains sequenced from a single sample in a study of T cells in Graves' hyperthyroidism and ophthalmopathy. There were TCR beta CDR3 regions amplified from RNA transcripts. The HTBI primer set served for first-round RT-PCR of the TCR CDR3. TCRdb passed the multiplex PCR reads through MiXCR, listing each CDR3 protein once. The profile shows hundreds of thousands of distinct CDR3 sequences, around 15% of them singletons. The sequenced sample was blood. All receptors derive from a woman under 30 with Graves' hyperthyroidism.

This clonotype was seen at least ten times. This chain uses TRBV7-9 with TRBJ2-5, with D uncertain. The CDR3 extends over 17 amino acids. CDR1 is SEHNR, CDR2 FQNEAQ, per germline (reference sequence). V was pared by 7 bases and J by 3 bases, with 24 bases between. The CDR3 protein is CASTPRSGLEVEETQYF. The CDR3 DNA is TGTGCCAGCACCCCCCGCTCTGGCCTTGAGGTGGAAGAGACCCAGTACTTC.

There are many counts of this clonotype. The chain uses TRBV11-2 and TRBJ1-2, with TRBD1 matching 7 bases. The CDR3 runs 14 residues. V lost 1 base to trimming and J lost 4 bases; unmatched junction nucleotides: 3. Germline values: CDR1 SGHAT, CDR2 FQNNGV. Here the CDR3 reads CASSLGQGGYGYTF. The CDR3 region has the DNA TGTGCCAGCAGCTTAGGACAGGGCGGCTATGGCTACACCTTC.

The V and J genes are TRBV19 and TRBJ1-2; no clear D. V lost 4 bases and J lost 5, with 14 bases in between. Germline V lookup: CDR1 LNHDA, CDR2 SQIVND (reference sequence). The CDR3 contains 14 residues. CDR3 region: CASSNQPGGYGYTF. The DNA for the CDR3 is TGTGCCAGTAGTAATCAACCAGGCGGTTATGGCTACACCTTC.

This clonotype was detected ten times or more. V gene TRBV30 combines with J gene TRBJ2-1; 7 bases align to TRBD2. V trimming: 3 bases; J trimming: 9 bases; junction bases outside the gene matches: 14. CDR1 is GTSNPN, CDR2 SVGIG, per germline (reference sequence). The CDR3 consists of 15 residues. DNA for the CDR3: TGTGCCTGGAGGATTAGCGGGCTCCCGAGGGGTGAGCAGTTCTTC. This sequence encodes CAWRISGLPRGEQFF. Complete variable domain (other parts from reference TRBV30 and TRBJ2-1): SQTIHQWPATLVQPVGSPLSLECTVEGTSNPNLYWYRQAAGRGLQLLFYSVGIGQISSEVPQNLSASRPQDRQFILSSKKLLLSDSGFYLCAWRISGLPRGEQFFGPGTRLTVL.

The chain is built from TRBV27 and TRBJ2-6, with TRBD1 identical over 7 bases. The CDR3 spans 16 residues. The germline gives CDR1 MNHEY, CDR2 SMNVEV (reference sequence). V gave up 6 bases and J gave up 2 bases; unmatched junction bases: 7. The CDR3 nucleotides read TGTGCCAGCAGATCCGTCGACAGGGCTGGGGCCAACGTCCTGACTTTC. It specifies CASRSVDRAGANVLTF.

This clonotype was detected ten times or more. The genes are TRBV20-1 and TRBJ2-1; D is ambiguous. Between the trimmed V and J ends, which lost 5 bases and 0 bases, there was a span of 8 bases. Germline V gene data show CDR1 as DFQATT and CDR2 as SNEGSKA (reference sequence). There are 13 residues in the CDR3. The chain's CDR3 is CSALSSSYNEQFF. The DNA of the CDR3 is TGCAGTGCTCTCTCTAGCTCCTACAATGAGCAGTTCTTC.

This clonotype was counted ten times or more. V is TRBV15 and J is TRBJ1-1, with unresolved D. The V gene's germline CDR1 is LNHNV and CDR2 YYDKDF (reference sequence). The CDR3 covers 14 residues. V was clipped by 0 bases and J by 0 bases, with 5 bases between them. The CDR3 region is CATSREVMNTEAFF. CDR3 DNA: TGTGCCACCAGCAGAGAAGTCATGAACACTGAAGCTTTCTTT.

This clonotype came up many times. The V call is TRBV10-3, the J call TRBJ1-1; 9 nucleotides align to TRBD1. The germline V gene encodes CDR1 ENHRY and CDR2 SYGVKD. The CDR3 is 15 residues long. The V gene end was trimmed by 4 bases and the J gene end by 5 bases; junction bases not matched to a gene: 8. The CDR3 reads CAISGRQGVNTEAFF. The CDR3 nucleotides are TGTGCCATCAGTGGCAGACAGGGGGTAAATACTGAAGCTTTCTTT.

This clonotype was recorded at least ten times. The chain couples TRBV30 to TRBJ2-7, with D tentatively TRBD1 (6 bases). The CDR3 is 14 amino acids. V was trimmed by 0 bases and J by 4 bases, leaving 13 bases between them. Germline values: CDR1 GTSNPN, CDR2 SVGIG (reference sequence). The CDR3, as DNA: TGTGCCTGGAGTGTACCAGGGGCCGGATACGAGCAGTACTTC. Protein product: CAWSVPGAGYEQYF.

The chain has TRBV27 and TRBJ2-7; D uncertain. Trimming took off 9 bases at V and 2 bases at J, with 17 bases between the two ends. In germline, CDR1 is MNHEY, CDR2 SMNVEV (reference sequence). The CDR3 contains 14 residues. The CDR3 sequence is CASGLGDAPYEQYF. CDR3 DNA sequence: TGTGCCAGTGGTTTGGGCGACGCTCCCTACGAGCAGTACTTC.

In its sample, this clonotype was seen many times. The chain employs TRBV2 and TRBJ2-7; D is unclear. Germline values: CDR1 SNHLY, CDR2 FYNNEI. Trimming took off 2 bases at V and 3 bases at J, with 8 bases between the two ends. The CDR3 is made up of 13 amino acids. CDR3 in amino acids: CASSERSYYEQYF. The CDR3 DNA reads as TGTGCCAGCAGTGAAAGATCTTACTACGAGCAGTACTTC. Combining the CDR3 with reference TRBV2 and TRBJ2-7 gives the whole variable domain EPEVTQTPSHQVTQMGQEVILRCVPISNHLYFYWYRQILGQKVEFLVSFYNNEISEKSEIFDDQFSVERPDGSNFTLKIRSTKLEDSAMYFCASSERSYYEQYFGPGTRLTVT.

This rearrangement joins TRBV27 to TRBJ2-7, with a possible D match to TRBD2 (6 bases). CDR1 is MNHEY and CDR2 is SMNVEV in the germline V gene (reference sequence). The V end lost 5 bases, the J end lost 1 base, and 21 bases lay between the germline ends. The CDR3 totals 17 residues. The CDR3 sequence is CASSNYSPGTPSYEQYF. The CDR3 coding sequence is TGTGCCAGCAGTAACTACTCCCCCGGGACTCCTTCCTACGAGCAGTACTTC.

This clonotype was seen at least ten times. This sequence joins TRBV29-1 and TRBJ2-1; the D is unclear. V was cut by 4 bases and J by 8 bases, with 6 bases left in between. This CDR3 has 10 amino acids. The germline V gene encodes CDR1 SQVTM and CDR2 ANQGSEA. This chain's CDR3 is CSVGRDEQFF. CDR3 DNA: TGCAGCGTTGGAAGGGATGAGCAGTTCTTC.

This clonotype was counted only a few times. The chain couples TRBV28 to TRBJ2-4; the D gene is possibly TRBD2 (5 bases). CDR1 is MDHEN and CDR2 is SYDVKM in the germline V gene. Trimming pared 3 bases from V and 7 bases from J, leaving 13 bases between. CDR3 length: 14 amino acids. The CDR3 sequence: CASSLRAGGNIQYF. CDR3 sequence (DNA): TGTGCCAGCAGTTTGAGGGCGGGCGGGAACATTCAGTACTTC.

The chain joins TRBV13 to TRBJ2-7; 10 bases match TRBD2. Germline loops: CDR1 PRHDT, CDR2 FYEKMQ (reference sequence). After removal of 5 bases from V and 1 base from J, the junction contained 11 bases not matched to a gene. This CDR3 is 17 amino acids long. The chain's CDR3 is CASSPNSGRNSSYEQYF. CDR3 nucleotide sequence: TGTGCCAGCAGCCCCAATAGCGGGAGGAACTCGTCCTACGAGCAGTACTTC.